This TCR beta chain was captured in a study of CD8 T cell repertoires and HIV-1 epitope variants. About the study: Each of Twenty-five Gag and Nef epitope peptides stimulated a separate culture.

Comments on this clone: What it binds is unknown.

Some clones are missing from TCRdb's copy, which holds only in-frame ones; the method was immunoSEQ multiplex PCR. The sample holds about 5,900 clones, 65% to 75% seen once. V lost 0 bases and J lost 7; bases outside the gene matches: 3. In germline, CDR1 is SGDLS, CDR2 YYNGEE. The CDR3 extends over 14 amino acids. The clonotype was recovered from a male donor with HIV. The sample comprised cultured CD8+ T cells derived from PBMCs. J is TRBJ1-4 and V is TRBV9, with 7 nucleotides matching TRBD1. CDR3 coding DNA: TGTGCCAGCAGCGTAGGACAGGGTGGTGAAAAACTGTTTTTT. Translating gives CASSVGQGGEKLFF.